This note documents a single T cell receptor beta chain sequence. Its specific antigen is unknown. Base qualities are not provided; no much larger clone lies one nucleotide away. The CDR3 runs 16 residues from the cysteine to the phenylalanine. Kept here is only the CDR3 DNA, which spans 48 bases and is read in frame from base 1. V loses 3 bases, J loses 0 bases, and the germline ends lie 12 bases apart. CDR1 and CDR2, looked up from the germline V gene, are SGHTA and FQGTGA. This sample stems from a study of T cell responses to AZD1222 COVID-19 vaccine (dated by TCRdb to the early 2020s). With respect to the entire study: Because spike-specific TCR depth and breadth did not differ between the two schedules, AZD1222 recipients who got a second dose at roughly 4 weeks were pooled with those who got a second dose at roughly 12 weeks. TCR sequencing was performed for 230 to 250 trial participants, of whom about 200 were given two doses of AZD1222 and some 25 were given two doses of MenACWY control vaccine. Trial participants were enrolled by age into subgroups of 18-55, 56-69 and 70-plus years, and around 150, 29 and 61 TCR-sequenced participants, respectively, were included in these subgroups. What the research found in general, with its limitations: No day 14 peak-response samples were available, so repertoires were characterized only after the peak T cell response. Nearly half of unique spike-specific TCRs reportedly recognized epitopes outside regions mutated in the B.1.351 and B.1.1.7 variants. After two AZD1222 doses, spike-specific TCR breadth and depth were significantly higher than at day 0 and than in MenACWY recipients. In the small 56-69-year group, the increase in depth fell short of significance, most likely because of low power. Participants were mostly white British and included more females than males, and it was suggested by the authors that clonal diversity may have been underestimated. Vaccine-associated CD4 TCRs spanned the whole spike protein, with dominant responses in regions 160-218 and 743-854. Conclusions about previously exposed vaccinees were limited because only a handful of AZD1222 recipients were SARS-CoV-2 seropositive at baseline.

The CDR3 regions of human TCRbeta chains were analyzed by immunosequencing. In the paper's pipeline: TCRs in the repertoires were compared against a reference library of SARS-CoV-2-specific TCRs that had been generated with the MIRA antigen-specificity platform. Breadth meant the fraction of unique TCRs that were SARS-CoV-2-associated, whereas depth meant the fraction of total T cells that were SARS-CoV-2-associated. Using the MIRA data, each spike-specific TCR was mapped to the spike region that the TCR reacts to and placed in a CD4 or CD8 class. Log10-transformed breadth and depth values were compared by one-way ANOVA with Sidak's multiple comparisons tests. The source is immuneACCESS, and TCRdb retained only in-frame sequences with V and J called. Part of the clones is not carried over; for the studies checked, unresolved V genes explain less than half of this, and the remainder is unexplained. V and J calls plus clone size are reproduced from that table; the DNA served to infer D and trimming. A total of 100,000 or so clones appear in this sample, about 89% of them only once. Roughly 4% of the sample goes to the ten largest clones.

Taken with the paper, the label for time point translates to: baseline before first vaccination. Samples from vaccinated people were obtained from the UK trials COV001 and COV002, which included a single-blind randomized controlled phase 2/3 trial of AZD1222 (ChAdOx1 nCoV-19) in healthy adults. Trial participant PBMC samples were collected at day 0 and day 28 after the second dose for TCRbeta chain sequencing. Specimen: peripheral blood, collected on day 0 of AZD1222 vaccination. The chain uses TRBV7-3 and TRBJ2-1; the D gene lacks a confident call. The source is an adult in good health. The nucleotide sequence is given as TGTGCCAGCAGCTTGTCAGGCCCGAGCTCCTACAATGAGCAGTTCTTC. Translated, it reads CASSLSGPSSYNEQFF.